This T cell receptor (beta chain) originates from a study of patients and donors after allogeneic stem cell transplantation. The CDR3 is made up of 18 amino acids. CDR1 and CDR2 from the germline V gene are SGDLS and YYNGEE. V shed 3 bases and J shed 1 base, with 17 bases lying between them. One entry per CDR3 protein results from TCRdb running MiXCR on the RT-PCR reads. The sample lists hundreds of thousands of distinct CDR3 sequences, roughly 17% occurring once. Sequencing was carried out using blood, either unsorted or a sorted T cell fraction (not recorded which). This receptor was taken from a human donor who was either an allogeneic HSCT recipient or a stem cell or donor lymphocyte infusion donor (not recorded which). It is not recorded whose cells these are; they may come from a transplant donor. This chain joins TRBV9 and TRBJ2-6; a possible D gene is TRBD1 (6 bases). CDR3 nucleotide sequence: TGTGCCAGCAGCGCTGACAGGTTGCGCGATTCTGGGGCCAACGTCCTGACTTTC. Its translation is CASSADRLRDSGANVLTF.